The 2 T cell receptor beta chains below come from one sample, sequenced in a study of cytomegalovirus exposure and HLA in healthy donors. The primer mix had 60 Vbeta and 13 Jbeta primers. Some clones are missing from TCRdb's copy, which holds only in-frame ones; the method was immunoSEQ multiplex PCR. In all, the sample yields tens of thousands of clones. Sequenced input: PBMCs. The receptors come from a male donor in good health and CMV-seronegative.

The chain carries TRBV15 and TRBJ2-1; 10 bases map to TRBD2. The CDR3 consists of 15 residues. CDR1 LNHNV and CDR2 YYDKDF come from the germline V gene (reference sequence). Losses at the gene ends were 2 bases for V and 4 bases for J; bases not matched to a gene: 2. CDR3 residues: CATSRRTSGYNEQFF. The CDR3 DNA is TGTGCCACCAGCAGAAGGACTAGCGGATACAATGAGCAGTTCTTC.

The chain has TRBV28 and TRBJ2-7; 12 bases fit TRBD1. The CDR3 is 15 amino acids. The V and J ends lost 5 bases and 5 bases, in that order; junction bases with no gene match: 7. CDR1 and CDR2 from the germline V gene are MDHEN and SYDVKM. The CDR3 loop reads CASSTSGTGGNEQYF. Here the CDR3 DNA reads TGTGCCAGCAGTACCTCCGGGACAGGGGGCAACGAGCAGTACTTC.